Listed here are 23 T cell receptor beta chains from one sample, sequenced in a study of blood T cell repertoires in COVID-19. Produced via immunoSEQ multiplex PCR; TCRdb's table is partial and in-frame only. Of approximately 200,000 clones in the sample, 86% were seen once. Sequenced sample: PBMCs or T cells enriched from blood (not recorded which). These receptors came from a woman in her thirties who had recovered from COVID-19.

This chain joins TRBV28 and TRBJ2-7; tentatively, D is TRBD2 (6 bases). Germline V CDR1 and CDR2: MDHEN, SYDVKM. V was clipped by 6 bases and J by 4 bases, with 19 bases between them. The CDR3 sequence is 15 residues long. CDR3 DNA sequence: TGTGCCAGCAGCTTGGGGGGTGGGGCGGTATACGAGCAGTACTTC. It is translated as CASSLGGGAVYEQYF.

The chain combines TRBV14 with TRBJ2-2, with D maybe TRBD1 (6 bases). This CDR3 has 16 residues. Trimming pared 5 bases from V and 3 bases from J, leaving 16 bases between. CDR1 SGHDN and CDR2 FVKESK come from the germline V gene. The CDR3 protein is CASSERQVLHTGELFF. Here the CDR3 DNA reads TGTGCCAGCAGCGAAAGACAGGTCCTTCACACCGGGGAGCTGTTTTTT.

The chain combines TRBV4-2 with TRBJ2-7, with 12 bases lining up with TRBD2. J was trimmed by 4 bases and V by 3 bases; bases with no gene match: 7. Looked up from germline, CDR1 is LGHNA and CDR2 is YNFKEQ. CDR3 size: 16 residues. For the CDR3, the DNA is TGTGCCAGCAGCCATACCGGGACTAGCGGGCAGTACGAGCAGTACTTC. This translates into CASSHTGTSGQYEQYF.

V gene TRBV7-8 combines with J gene TRBJ2-2; TRBD2 matches at 9 bases. Germline V gene lookup returns CDR1 SGHVS and CDR2 FQNEAQ. J gave up 6 bases and V 5 bases, and 10 bases lay outside the gene matches. The length of the CDR3 is 16 residues. The CDR3 region has the DNA TGTGCCAGCAGCCCCTTAGCGGGAGTCCTTCCCGGGGAGCTGTTTTTT. Translated: CASSPLAGVLPGELFF.

The gene calls are TRBV18 and TRBJ2-2; TRBD1 agrees at 9 bases. The germline V gene encodes CDR1 KGHSH and CDR2 LQKENI. This CDR3 has 15 amino acids. The junction had 8 bases not matched to a gene; V was cut back by 6 bases and J by 6 bases. As DNA, the CDR3 is TGTGCCAGCTCGCCCGGACAGGGGATCGCCGGGGAGCTGTTTTTT. Protein product: CASSPGQGIAGELFF.

CDR3 in DNA: TGTGCCAGCAGCTTATATTCCGGACAGGGCCAAGAGCAGTTCTTC. It specifies CASSLYSGQGQEQFF. This chain connects TRBV7-7 to TRBJ2-1, with TRBD1 identical over 8 bases. The CDR3 loop spans 15 amino acids. Germline V gene sequence: CDR1 SSHAT, CDR2 FNYEAQ (reference sequence). V trimming: 2 bases; J trimming: 10 bases; junction bases outside the gene matches: 10.

The chain recombines TRBV10-3 with TRBJ2-7; D is undetermined. Germline CDR1 is ENHRY and CDR2 is SYGVKD. The CDR3 extends over 12 amino acids. V was trimmed by 2 bases and J by 3 bases, leaving 5 bases between them. The CDR3 coding sequence is TGTGCCATCAGTGAGACAGTCTACGAGCAGTACTTC. This sequence encodes CAISETVYEQYF.

J is TRBJ2-2 and V is TRBV6-5, with D tentatively TRBD1 (5 bases). The germline V gene encodes CDR1 MNHEY and CDR2 SVGAGI. The ends were cut back, 6 bases at V and 5 bases at J, with 7 bases in the middle. The CDR3 sequence is 12 residues long. For the CDR3, the DNA is TGTGCCAGCAGGGGGCTTACCGGGGAGCTGTTTTTT. Translating it yields CASRGLTGELFF.

This chain connects TRBV28 to TRBJ2-7, with D possibly matching TRBD2 (5 bases). The germline V gene encodes CDR1 MDHEN and CDR2 SYDVKM. The CDR3 totals 14 residues. V dropped 9 bases and J dropped 1 base, with 16 bases sitting between them. DNA for the CDR3: TGTGCCAGTAAGGGAGAGGTACTATCCTACGAGCAGTACTTC. Protein sequence: CASKGEVLSYEQYF.

The CDR3 sequence: CASSQDVLAGISGANVLTF. CDR3 DNA: TGTGCCAGCAGCCAAGATGTTTTAGCGGGGATCTCTGGGGCCAACGTCCTGACTTTC. The V call is TRBV3-1 (or the pseudogene TRBV3-2), the J call TRBJ2-6, with 8 bases aligning to TRBD2. Germline loops: CDR1 LGHDT, CDR2 YNNKEL (reference sequence). With V trimmed by 0 bases and J by 0 bases, 7 bases remained unmatched. This CDR3 is built from 19 residues.

This CDR3 reads CATSDHNIGADTQYF. The CDR3 bases are TGTGCCACCAGTGACCACAACATCGGGGCAGATACGCAGTATTTT. The chain uses TRBV24-1 and TRBJ2-3; a possible D gene is TRBD2 (5 bases). Trimming cost V 4 bases and J 4 bases, with 14 bases left between them. This CDR3 is built from 15 residues. The germline gives CDR1 KGHDR, CDR2 SFDVKD.

This clone was seen once. J is TRBJ2-1 and V is TRBV7-8; 7 bases map to TRBD1. V dropped 4 bases and J dropped 6; count of bases not matched to a gene: 12. CDR1 and CDR2 from the germline V gene are SGHVS and FQNEAQ. CDR3 length: 16 residues. This CDR3 reads CASSSGQAMNANEQFF. CDR3 bases: TGTGCCAGCAGCTCCGGACAGGCGATGAACGCCAATGAGCAGTTCTTC.

The chain has TRBV2 and TRBJ2-7; D call uncertain. CDR1 is SNHLY and CDR2 is FYNNEI in the germline V gene. CDR3 length: 12 residues. V gave up 3 bases and J gave up 3 bases, with 6 bases separating them. The CDR3 DNA follows: TGTGCCAGCAGTGACCAAAACTACGAGCAGTACTTC. It translates to CASSDQNYEQYF.

The DNA of the CDR3 is TGCGCCAGCAGTCAATCGGGGACTTGGGGCTACAATGAGCAGTTCTTC. This codes for CASSQSGTWGYNEQFF. This chain links TRBV23-1 with TRBJ2-1; D is perhaps TRBD2 (6 bases). TRBV23-1 is noted as an ORF with a role that remains uncertain. The CDR3 covers 16 residues. Trimming took 0 bases from V and 3 from J, leaving 12 bases between them.

In DNA, the CDR3 is TGTGCCAGCTCACCACCGGGACAGGGTTCTGCTGGGGCCAACGTCCTGACTTTC. Translating gives CASSPPGQGSAGANVLTF. This rearrangement joins TRBV18 to TRBJ2-6, with 9 bases lining up with TRBD1. Germline-derived CDR1 and CDR2 are KGHSH and LQKENI. The CDR3 has 18 amino acids. The trim removed 0 bases at V and 2 bases at J, leaving 5 bases unmatched.

Remarks on this clone: An end of the junction does not agree with germline; a read error may underlie this. The chain links TRBV3-1 (or the pseudogene TRBV3-2) to TRBJ2-5, with TRBD2 identical over 14 bases. This CDR3 comprises 19 residues. Germline CDR1 reads LGHDT; CDR2 reads YNNKEL (reference sequence). Here the CDR3 reads CARSQGGGMGLAGAETQYF. The CDR3 bases are TGTGCCCGCAGCCAAGGGGGGGGGATGGGACTAGCGGGAGCGGAGACCCAGTACTTC.

This clone was observed a handful of times. This sequence joins TRBV28 and TRBJ2-7; 8 bases line up with TRBD2. The ends lost 3 bases at V and 6 bases at J; junction bases unmatched: 4. Germline V gene data show CDR1 as MDHEN and CDR2 as SYDVKM. The CDR3 contains 13 residues. This CDR3 reads CASSFRRGVEQYF. The CDR3 DNA is TGTGCCAGCAGTTTTAGGCGGGGGGTCGAGCAGTACTTC. The whole variable domain, remainder taken from reference TRBV28 and TRBJ2-7, is DVKVTQSSRYLVKRTGEKVFLECVQDMDHENMFWYRQDPGLGLRLIYFSYDVKMKEKGDIPEGYSVSREKKERFSLILESASTNQTSMYLCASSFRRGVEQYFGPGTRLTVT.

This clone has a single count. This rearrangement joins TRBV5-1 to TRBJ2-1, with 7 bases matching TRBD2. Germline V gives CDR1 SGHRS, CDR2 YFSETQ. Trimming removed 1 base from V and 4 bases from J; junction bases left unmatched: 5. This CDR3 contains 15 residues. CDR3 sequence: CASSLNQREYNEQFF. CDR3 coding DNA: TGCGCCAGCAGCTTGAATCAGCGGGAATACAATGAGCAGTTCTTC.

This rearrangement joins TRBV24-1 to TRBJ2-1, with 8 bases lining up with TRBD2. Germline V gene sequence: CDR1 KGHDR, CDR2 SFDVKD. The length of the CDR3 is 17 residues. The junction had 11 bases not matched to a gene; V was cut back by 4 bases and J by 4 bases. The CDR3 spells CATSDPSGTSGYNEQFF. DNA for the CDR3: TGTGCCACCAGTGACCCCTCCGGTACTAGCGGTTACAATGAGCAGTTCTTC.

J is TRBJ2-7 and V is TRBV18; D is possibly TRBD1 (5 bases). Germline CDR1 and CDR2: KGHSH and LQKENI. CDR3 size: 15 residues. Trimming cost V 4 bases and J 2 bases, with 15 bases left between them. As DNA, the CDR3 is TGTGCCAGCTCACTTTCAGGGAATCCTACCTACGAGCAGTACTTC. Translation gives CASSLSGNPTYEQYF.

V gene TRBV6-5 combines with J gene TRBJ1-4; D is undetermined. From germline, CDR1 is MNHEY and CDR2 SVGAGI. Between the trimmed V and J ends, which lost 6 bases and 2 bases, there was a span of 13 bases. The CDR3 has 15 residues. CDR3 amino acids: CASSPSQVTNEKLFF. DNA for the CDR3: TGTGCCAGCAGCCCCTCCCAGGTGACTAATGAAAAACTGTTTTTT.

The genes are TRBV14 and TRBJ2-5; possible D gene TRBD2, 5 bases. The V end lost 0 bases, the J end lost 1 base, and 15 bases lay between the germline ends. The germline CDR1 and CDR2 sequences are SGHDN and FVKESK. The CDR3 is 17 residues long. For the CDR3, the DNA is TGTGCCAGCAGCCAAGAGCGCTCAGAGCGGTCCCAAGAGACCCAGTACTTC. It is translated as CASSQERSERSQETQYF.

The CDR3 DNA is TGTGCCAGCAGTTTATCCCCTTTAGCGGGAAACACAGATACGCAGTATTTT. It encodes CASSLSPLAGNTDTQYF. The chain is built from TRBV27 and TRBJ2-3; TRBD2 matches 8 bases. Germline lookup yields CDR1 MNHEY and CDR2 SMNVEV (reference sequence). The CDR3 sequence is 17 residues long. J gave up 2 bases and V 0 bases, and 7 bases lay outside the gene matches.